These 10 T cell receptor beta chains originate from one sample sequenced in a study of blood T cells in healthy people across ages. The second PCR ran about 6 to 12 cycles with a sample-barcoded 5' primer and J-beta primers. Via MiXCR, TCRdb re-called the 5' RACE reads, giving one row per CDR3 protein. Of about 720,000 distinct CDR3 sequences listed, roughly 20% are singletons. Sequencing was carried out using blood. The origin of the receptors is a man in his 70s in good health.

CDR3 in DNA: TGTGCCAGCAGACACTCCTCCGGCCCCACCCACACCAGCTATGGCTACACCTTC. Protein product: CASRHSSGPTHTSYGYTF. The chain carries TRBV12-3 or TRBV12-4 and TRBJ1-2; D is ambiguous. Trimming removed 6 bases from V and 4 bases from J, with 27 bases in between. The CDR3 runs to 18 residues.

CDR3 residues: CASSWLAANEQYV. The CDR3 DNA follows: TGCGCCAGCAGCTGGCTGGCCGCCAACGAGCAGTACGTC. The chain uses TRBV5-1 and TRBJ2-7; D remains unclear. V was cut by 3 bases and J by 5 bases, with 12 bases left in between. The CDR3 has 13 residues. Germline V lookup: CDR1 SGHRS, CDR2 YFSETQ.

This clonotype was picked up a small number of times. CDR3 in amino acids: CASSLDRGQTNEKLFF. CDR3 nucleotides: TGTGCCAGCAGTTTAGACAGGGGGCAAACTAATGAAAAACTGTTTTTT. This sequence joins TRBV28 and TRBJ1-4; 10 nucleotides match TRBD1. The germline V gene has CDR1 MDHEN and CDR2 SYDVKM. The CDR3 is 16 residues long. V gave up 2 bases and J gave up 1 base; unmatched junction bases: 1. Filled out from reference TRBV28 and TRBJ1-4, the complete variable domain reads DVKVTQSSRYLVKRTGEKVFLECVQDMDHENMFWYRQDPGLGLRLIYFSYDVKMKEKGDIPEGYSVSREKKERFSLILESASTNQTSMYLCASSLDRGQTNEKLFFGSGTQLSVL.

There are a few counts of this clonotype. Here the CDR3 DNA reads TGTGCCAGCAGTAGCCTAAACACCATATATTTT. It translates to CASSSLNTIYF. This chain links TRBV28 with TRBJ1-3; D call uncertain. V lost 5 bases to trimming and J lost 6 bases, with 5 bases between them. CDR1 is MDHEN, CDR2 SYDVKM, per germline. This CDR3 is built from 11 residues.

The rearrangement uses TRBV3-1 and TRBJ2-1; tentatively, D is TRBD2 (5 bases). CDR3 length: 18 residues. Germline V CDR1 and CDR2: LGHDT, YNNKEL (reference sequence). The V gene lost 1 base and the J gene lost 0 bases, with 16 bases spanning the gap. CDR3 in amino acids: CASSQVRVWGDSYNEQFF. CDR3 DNA: TGTGCCAGCAGCCAAGTTCGGGTTTGGGGAGACTCCTACAATGAGCAGTTCTTC.

This clonotype was counted between two and nine times. The V call is TRBV12-3 or TRBV12-4, the J call TRBJ2-1, with TRBD2 identical over 8 bases. The J segment lost 6 bases and the V segment lost 2 bases, leaving 3 bases of the junction unmatched. The length of the CDR3 is 14 residues. CDR3 sequence (DNA): TGTGCCAGCAGTTTATCAGCGGGAGCCAATGAGCAGTTCTTC. This translates into CASSLSAGANEQFF.

This clonotype was observed a handful of times. This chain links TRBV12-3 or TRBV12-4 with TRBJ1-4, with D possibly matching TRBD1 (5 bases). Trimming stripped 6 bases from V and 7 bases from J, with 18 bases between. The CDR3 totals 15 residues. The CDR3 bases are TGTGCCAGCAGGGCCCTCGGGGGGAAGAGTGAAAAACTGTTTTTT. This translates into CASRALGGKSEKLFF.

The V call is TRBV20-1, the J call TRBJ2-5; 9 nucleotides align to TRBD1. The J call may be mistaken, given a closer DNA end match to TRBJ2-1. The CDR3 spans 13 residues. Germline values: CDR1 DFQATT, CDR2 SNEGSKA (reference sequence). The chain's CDR3 is CSAMGQGLVGQFF. CDR3 DNA: TGCAGTGCTATGGGACAGGGTTTGGTTGGGCAGTTCTTC.

V usage is TRBV20-1 and J usage is TRBJ2-7; TRBD2 might be the D (6 bases). V was clipped by 2 bases and J by 7 bases, with 18 bases between them. CDR1 is DFQATT, CDR2 SNEGSKA, per germline (reference sequence). CDR3 length: 14 residues. The CDR3 region has the DNA TGCAGTGCTAGACAAAACACGGAACGGGGGGAGCAGTACTTC. Translated: CSARQNTERGEQYF.

The V and J genes are TRBV27 and TRBJ1-1; weak D call: TRBD1 (5 bases). Germline V CDR1 and CDR2: MNHEY, SMNVEV (reference sequence). The CDR3 is 13 residues long. The V end was cut by 3 bases, the J end by 4 bases, with 9 bases between. The CDR3 DNA reads TGTGCCAGCAGTTTTTACAGGAGCACTGAAGCTTTCTTT. It specifies CASSFYRSTEAFF.